This T cell receptor (beta chain) was recovered during a study of T-cell memory formation after mild COVID-19. For the study at large: Largely, TCR clusters stayed within a single donor. Study conclusions and caveats: In pre-infection memory, a portion of responding clones appeared, which suggested that cross-reactive memory joined.

TCRdb reprocessed the 5' RACE reads with MiXCR, giving one entry per CDR3 protein. Of hundreds of thousands of distinct CDR3 sequences in the sample, less than 25% were seen once. Germline V CDR1 and CDR2: SGHNT, YYREEE (reference sequence). The CDR3 consists of 11 residues. Trimming shortened V by 4 bases and J by 10 bases, and 9 bases separated the two germline ends. The table lists this clonotype with a few counts. Its antigen remains unidentified. This chain connects TRBV5-4 to TRBJ2-1; no definite D call. The TCR was taken from an adult woman who had mild COVID-19 (a few samples of this study predate the infection). Cell type and time point are not known. The sample was PBMCs or a T cell subset sorted from them (not recorded which). CDR3 nucleotides: TGTGCCAGCAGCGCCCAGACGGAGCAGTTCTTC. It yields the protein CASSAQTEQFF.